This T cell receptor (beta chain) was identified in a study of blood T cell repertoires in COVID-19. The CDR3 is 18 amino acids. Between the trimmed V and J ends, which lost 3 bases and 0 bases, there was a span of 20 bases. The germline gives CDR1 KGHSH, CDR2 LQKENI. The protocol was immunoSEQ multiplex PCR, while the TCRdb copy is restricted to in-frame clones and leaves out a portion. The data hold 100,000 or so clones, with roughly 92% observed a single time. The origin of this receptor is a man aged 60 to 75 with acute or convalescent COVID-19. The chain is built from TRBV18 and TRBJ1-1, with a possible D match to TRBD1 (6 bases). Material: peripheral blood. The CDR3 spells CASSPLPTLTGMNTEAFF. The CDR3 DNA reads as TGTGCCAGCTCACCCCTCCCAACTTTGACAGGCATGAACACTGAAGCTTTCTTT. Combining the CDR3 with reference TRBV18 and TRBJ1-1 gives the whole variable domain NAGVMQNPRHLVRRRGQEARLRCSPMKGHSHVYWYRQLPEEGLKFMVYLQKENIIDESGMPKERFSAEFPKEGPSILRIQQVVRGDSAAYFCASSPLPTLTGMNTEAFFGQGTRLTVV.